These 11 T cell receptor beta chains were sequenced from one sample in a study of T cell changes during pregnancy in multiple sclerosis. The repertoire was sequenced with immunoSEQ multiplex PCR; TCRdb's copy has only in-frame clones and lacks some. The repertoire holds 50,000 or so clones, with 80% to 95% as singletons. The material sequenced was peripheral blood, taken after pregnancy. Receptor source: a female donor in good health, enrolled as a control in a pregnancy study.

This clone occurred once. V usage is TRBV4-1 and J usage is TRBJ1-1, with D possibly TRBD1 on 5 matching bases. This CDR3 has 15 residues. V was shortened by 1 base and J by 2 bases, with 11 bases between the two germline ends. Germline V CDR1 and CDR2: MGHRA, YSYEKL. CDR3 sequence reads: CASSQAGLGNTEAFF. CDR3 bases: TGCGCCAGCAGCCAAGCAGGGTTGGGCAACACTGAAGCTTTCTTT.

The gene calls are TRBV18 and TRBJ2-7; 11 bases fit TRBD2. CDR3 length: 19 amino acids. CDR1 and CDR2 from the germline V gene are KGHSH and LQKENI. V lost 1 base and J lost 0; bases outside the gene matches: 11. The CDR3 bases are TGTGCCAGCTCACCACGGGCTAGCGGGAGGAAAATCAACTCCTACGAGCAGTACTTC. Its translation: CASSPRASGRKINSYEQYF.

J is TRBJ1-1 and V is TRBV19; 9 bases map to TRBD1. Germline loops: CDR1 LNHDA, CDR2 SQIVND (reference sequence). The trim removed 5 bases at V and 5 bases at J, leaving 9 bases unmatched. This CDR3 region has 15 residues. CDR3 sequence reads: CASSPWTGERTEAFF. The CDR3 DNA reads TGTGCCAGTAGTCCATGGACAGGGGAAAGGACTGAAGCTTTCTTT.

The genes are TRBV7-2 and TRBJ2-7, with TRBD2 as a possible D gene (5 bases). CDR1 is SGHTA, CDR2 FQGNSA, per germline. The CDR3 runs to 15 residues. Trimming took 3 bases from V and 4 from J, leaving 16 bases between them. The CDR3, as DNA: TGTGCCAGCAGCTTGGGAAGGACGGGATTATACGAGCAGTACTTC. It is translated as CASSLGRTGLYEQYF.

DNA for the CDR3: TGTGCCAGTACTTTACCCGGAGGATTTGAAGCTTTCTTT. It translates to CASTLPGGFEAFF. This chain uses TRBV19 with TRBJ1-1; unclear D gene. Germline V gives CDR1 LNHDA, CDR2 SQIVND (reference sequence). Between the trimmed V and J ends, which lost 7 bases and 7 bases, there was a span of 16 bases. The CDR3 sequence is 13 residues long.

V is TRBV6-5 and J is TRBJ1-1; possibly TRBD1 for D (6 bases). From germline, CDR1 is MNHEY and CDR2 SVGAGI. The V gene lost 7 bases and the J gene lost 4 bases, with 7 bases spanning the gap. This CDR3 spans 11 amino acids. The CDR3, as DNA: TGTGCCAGCACCAGGGGCACTGAAGCTTTCTTT. Its protein product is CASTRGTEAFF.

This chain uses TRBV4-3 with TRBJ2-3; 9 positions agree with TRBD2. The CDR3 is 16 amino acids. Germline trimming cut 1 base from V and 4 bases from J; bases unmatched to any gene: 6. CDR1 is LGHNA, CDR2 YSLEER, per germline. This chain's CDR3 is CASSQVAGGRADTQYF. CDR3 DNA sequence: TGCGCCAGCAGCCAAGTTGCGGGGGGGAGGGCAGATACGCAGTATTTT.

CDR3 in amino acids: CASSPRDRVKTYEQYF. In nucleotides, the CDR3 is TGTGCCAGCAGCCCTCGGGACAGGGTCAAAACCTACGAGCAGTACTTC. The V and J genes are TRBV11-2 and TRBJ2-7; 9 nucleotides agree with TRBD1. CDR1 is SGHAT, CDR2 FQNNGV, per germline. This CDR3 spans 16 amino acids. Trimming at V came to 5 bases and at J to 2 bases, leaving 10 bases not matched to a gene.

V gene TRBV15 combines with J gene TRBJ1-2, with D perhaps TRBD1 (6 bases). Trimming pared 0 bases from V and 0 bases from J, leaving 23 bases between. The germline V gene encodes CDR1 LNHNV and CDR2 YYDKDF (reference sequence). The CDR3 extends over 20 amino acids. Here the CDR3 reads CATSRDLGIGRGYPNYGYTF. CDR3 nucleotide sequence: TGTGCCACCAGCAGAGATCTTGGGATAGGCAGGGGTTACCCTAACTATGGCTACACCTTC.

The chain links TRBV28 to TRBJ1-4; D is unresolved. The CDR3 has 12 residues. CDR1 MDHEN and CDR2 SYDVKM come from the germline V gene. With 7 bases removed from V and 4 bases from J, the gap between germline ends came to 7 bases. This CDR3 is CASINSNEKLFF. The CDR3 DNA follows: TGTGCCAGCATTAACAGTAATGAAAAACTGTTTTTT.

The chain links TRBV28 to TRBJ1-3; perhaps TRBD1 as D (6 bases). Trimming pared 7 bases from V and 4 bases from J, leaving 20 bases between. The CDR3 sequence is 16 residues long. CDR1 and CDR2 from the germline V gene are MDHEN and SYDVKM. This CDR3 is CASTLPQTGTGNTIYF. CDR3 in DNA: TGTGCCAGCACCCTACCCCAAACAGGGACAGGAAACACCATATATTTT.